The clone carrying this T cell receptor beta chain was found many times. What it recognizes is unknown. Time point: persistent/refractory GD, antithyroid drugs over 5 years with positive TRAb. The authors made the TCR library using RNA they extracted from PBMCs. This sample is drawn from a study of regulatory T cells in long-lasting Graves disease. Findings of the study overall: Examination was confined to peripheral blood, excluding thyroid tissue.

Building of the TCR beta libraries involved iRepertoire HTBI primers and Arm-PCR of CDR3 regions. TCRdb recomputed calls from the multiplex PCR reads with MiXCR, one row per CDR3 protein. The table has over 350,000 distinct CDR3 sequences, roughly 20% seen once. Germline CDR1 is GTSNPN and CDR2 is SVGIG (reference sequence). The ends lost 5 bases at V and 2 bases at J; junction bases unmatched: 3. The CDR3 consists of 14 residues. Sample: peripheral blood mononuclear cells (PBMCs), taken when the disease was refractory, from a patient treated with antithyroid drugs. The receptor was isolated from a female donor with Graves disease. V usage is TRBV30 and J usage is TRBJ1-5; 10 nucleotides agree with TRBD1. CDR3 in DNA: TGTGCCTGGGGACAGGGGGATGGCAATCAGCCCCAGCATTTT. Translating it yields CAWGQGDGNQPQHF. Looking up the rest from reference TRBV30 and TRBJ1-5 gives the full variable domain: SQTIHQWPATLVQPVGSPLSLECTVEGTSNPNLYWYRQAAGRGLQLLFYSVGIGQISSEVPQNLSASRPQDRQFILSSKKLLLSDSGFYLCAWGQGDGNQPQHFGDGTRLSIL.